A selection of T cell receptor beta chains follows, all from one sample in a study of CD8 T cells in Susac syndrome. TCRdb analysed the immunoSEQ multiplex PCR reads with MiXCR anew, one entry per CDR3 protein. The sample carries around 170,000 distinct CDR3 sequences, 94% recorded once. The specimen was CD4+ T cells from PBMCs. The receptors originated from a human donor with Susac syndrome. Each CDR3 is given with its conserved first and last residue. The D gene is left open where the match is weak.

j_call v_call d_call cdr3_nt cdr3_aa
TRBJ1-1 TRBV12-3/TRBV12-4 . TGTGCCATCAAAGGGCAGGCGATGAACACTGAAGCTTTCTTT CAIKGQAMNTEAFF
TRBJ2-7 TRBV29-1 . TGCAGCGTTGCTGCTGACGCCTACGAGCAGTACTTC CSVAADAYEQYF
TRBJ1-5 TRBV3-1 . TGTGCCAGCAGCCAAGACTGGGGGCGCAATCAGCCCCAGCATTTT CASSQDWGRNQPQHF
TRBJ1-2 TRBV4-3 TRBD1 TGCGCCAGCAGCCAGGGGACAGTGGCGGCCGGCTACACCTTC CASSQGTVAAGYTF
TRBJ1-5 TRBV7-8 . TGTGCCAGCAGCTTGGCCGGCGGCAGCAATCAGCCCCAGCATTTT CASSLAGGSNQPQHF
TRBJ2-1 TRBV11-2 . TGTGCCAGCAGCTTAGGATCCGTCGGGGGCGAGCAGTTCTTC CASSLGSVGGEQFF
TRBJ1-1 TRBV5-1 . TGCGCCAGCAGCTTGATAATAGGGGACACTGAAGCTTTCTTT CASSLIIGDTEAFF
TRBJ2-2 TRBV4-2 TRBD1 TGTGCCAGCAGCCAAGGGGGACAGGAGCGCACCGGGGAGCTGTTTTTT CASSQGGQERTGELFF
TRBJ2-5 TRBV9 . TGTGCCAGCAGCGTAGCTGAGACACATCAAGAGACCCAGTACTTC CASSVAETHQETQYF
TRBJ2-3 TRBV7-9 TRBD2 TGTGCCAGCAGCCCCCGCGGGGGGAGGGACGCCACAGATACGCAGTATTTT CASSPRGGRDATDTQYF
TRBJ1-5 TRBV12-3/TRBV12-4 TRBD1 TGTGCCAGCAGCCGACAGGGTAATCAGCCCCAGCATTTT CASSRQGNQPQHF